One and the same sample provided the 5 T cell receptor beta chains below, sequenced in a study of OX40 agonist ivuxolimab in advanced cancers. Method: immunoSEQ multiplex PCR; TCRdb's copy keeps in-frame clones and lacks some. The top ten clones hold about 2.6% of a sample with tens of thousands of clones, roughly 94% of them seen once. The material sequenced was CD4+ or CD8+ T cells sorted from blood, taken in a trial of the OX40 agonist ivuxolimab. All receptors derive from an adult with an advanced solid tumor such as melanoma, head and neck, liver or kidney cancer.

The chain's CDR3 is CASSLVAGGLKETQYF. The DNA of the CDR3 is TGTGCCAGCAGCTTAGTGGCAGGGGGATTAAAAGAGACCCAGTACTTC. The chain combines TRBV11-2 with TRBJ2-5, with 7 bases identical to TRBD1. Germline V gives CDR1 SGHAT, CDR2 FQNNGV. CDR3 length: 16 amino acids. V was pared by 1 base and J by 3 bases, with 8 bases of the junction left unmatched.

This clone was seen a single time. The V and J genes are TRBV5-1 and TRBJ2-1; TRBD1 matches 7 bases. Germline assignment: CDR1 SGHRS and CDR2 YFSETQ. The CDR3 sequence is 16 residues long. The trim removed 1 base at V and 8 bases at J, leaving 12 bases unmatched. CDR3 sequence (DNA): TGCGCCAGCAGCTTGTGGGGGACAGAGAAGGGCTATGAGCAGTTCTTC. Translating gives CASSLWGTEKGYEQFF.

The V gene is TRBV27, the J gene TRBJ2-7; D not resolved. Per the germline V gene, CDR1 is MNHEY and CDR2 is SMNVEV (reference sequence). The CDR3 sequence is 13 residues long. The V end was cut by 3 bases, the J end by 0 bases, with 6 bases between. This CDR3 is CASSFHDSYEQYF. In DNA form, the CDR3 reads TGTGCCAGCAGTTTCCACGACTCCTACGAGCAGTACTTC.

This clone was seen just once. The V gene is TRBV7-8, the J gene TRBJ1-3, with TRBD1 identical over 9 bases. This CDR3 spans 16 amino acids. Trimming cost V 6 bases and J 0 bases; bases outside gene matches: 6. Germline V CDR1 and CDR2: SGHVS, FQNEAQ. CDR3 residues: CASRLDRGVSGNTIYF. CDR3 DNA sequence: TGTGCCAGCAGACTCGACAGGGGGGTCTCTGGAAACACCATATATTTT.

Turning to this clone: Sequence at one end of the junction differs from germline and may be a read error. Other nucleotide sequences in the sample specify the same CDR3. This chain links TRBV5-1 with TRBJ1-1; TRBD1 might be the D (5 bases). Germline values: CDR1 SGHRS, CDR2 YFSETQ. CDR3 length: 16 amino acids. The CDR3 protein is CASSWDRGESNTEAFF. The CDR3, as DNA: TGCGCCAGCAGCTGGGATCGGGGGGAGAGCAATACTGAAGCCTTCTTT.